A selection of T cell receptor beta chains follows, all from one sample in a study of response to subunit inactivated influenza vaccine. TCRdb reanalysed the RT-PCR reads using MiXCR and keeps one entry per CDR3 protein. The sample holds fewer than 200,000 distinct CDR3 sequences, about 9.3% seen once. The starting material was non-naive T cells sorted from PBMCs, obtained on the day of vaccination. The receptor set was obtained from a man aged 45 to 65 who received an inactivated influenza vaccine. Each CDR3 is given with its conserved first and last residue. The D gene is left open where the match is weak. Size values are once, few and many counts, or a class for expanded clones, and some rows have none.

>TRBV2|-|many|TRBJ2-7
TGTGCCAGCAAGGACCGGTCCTACGAGCAGTACTTC
CASKDRSYEQYF
>TRBV11-2|-|-|TRBJ2-7
TGTGCCAGCAGACGGCCCGGGAGTGGTCGAGACGAGCAGTACTTC
CASRRPGSGRDEQYF
>TRBV9|TRBD1|few|TRBJ2-3
TGTGCCAGCAGCGCCGGGACAGGGAGTTTTTGGACAGATACGCAGTATTTT
CASSAGTGSFWTDTQYF
>TRBV28|TRBD2|many|TRBJ2-3
TGTGCCAGCAGTTTAAATAGCGGGGGTTTCACAGATACGCAGTATTTT
CASSLNSGGFTDTQYF
>TRBV5-6|TRBD2|-|TRBJ2-2
TGTGCCAGCAGCTCAAGGACTAGTCTCGCAGGGGAGCTGTTTTTT
CASSSRTSLAGELFF
>TRBV6-1|-|few|TRBJ2-1
TGTGCCAGCAGCCAAGGGAACTCCTACAATGAGCAGTTCTTC
CASSQGNSYNEQFF
>TRBV28|TRBD1|-|TRBJ2-3
TGTGCCAGCAGTTTACCCGGGACAGTGTTTTATACGCAGTATTTT
CASSLPGTVFYTQYF
>TRBV10-2|TRBD1|-|TRBJ2-5
TGCGCCAGCAGTGAATACCCTGGGCACAGGGGGCAAGAGACCCAGTACTTC
CASSEYPGHRGQETQYF
>TRBV5-1|-|-|TRBJ1-6
TGCGCCAGCAGCTTGGGGGGGGCCGGGAATTCACCCCTCCACTTT
CASSLGGAGNSPLHF
>TRBV7-7|-|few|TRBJ2-5
TGTGCCAGCAGTCCGGGAATACAAGAGACCCAGTACTTC
CASSPGIQETQYF
>TRBV4-2|-|few|TRBJ2-4
TGTGCCAGCAGCCAAGTCGAGTTAGCCAAAAACATTCAGTACTTC
CASSQVELAKNIQYF
>TRBV7-9|TRBD2|many|TRBJ2-1
TGTGCCAGCAGAGACTCCGGGACTAGCAATGAGCAGTTCTTC
CASRDSGTSNEQFF
>TRBV14|-|few|TRBJ2-7
TGTGCCAGCAGCCGTCAGGGAATTTCCTACGAGCAGTACTTC
CASSRQGISYEQYF
>TRBV11-2|-|many|TRBJ2-1
TGTGCCAGCAGTCCCCTGCGAAGGATCAATGAGCAGTTCTTC
CASSPLRRINEQFF
>TRBV12-3/TRBV12-4|TRBD2|many|TRBJ2-3
TGTGCCAGCAGTTTGGGACTAGCAACAGATACGCAGTATTTT
CASSLGLATDTQYF
>TRBV6-1|TRBD2|-|TRBJ2-3
TGTGCCAGCAGTGCCCGGGGGGTCACAGATACGCAGTATTTT
CASSARGVTDTQYF
>TRBV20-1|-|many|TRBJ1-5
TGCAGTGCCGTAGAGGCTCTGGGCAATCAGCCCCAGCATTTT
CSAVEALGNQPQHF
>TRBV24-1|-|few|TRBJ2-3
TGTGCCACCAGTGATTTGCCTTCAGGTACGCAGTATTTT
CATSDLPSGTQYF
>TRBV4-3|TRBD1|few|TRBJ2-3
TGCGCCAGCAGCCAGGACAGGGCCACAGATACGCAGTATTTT
CASSQDRATDTQYF
>TRBV20-1|-|few|TRBJ1-3
TGCAGTGCTAGAGGGGCTGGAAACACCATATATTTT
CSARGAGNTIYF
>TRBV7-9|TRBD1|-|TRBJ2-3
TGTGCCAGCAGCCCCGGGGGGACAGGGGTGGATTTT
CASSPGGTGVDF
>TRBV7-9|TRBD1|many|TRBJ2-2
TGTGCCAGCAGACACGACAGGGGGCTCGGCACCGGGGAGCTGTTTTTT
CASRHDRGLGTGELFF
>TRBV3-1|-|many|TRBJ1-3
TGTGCCAGCAGCCAAAACCTGGGAAACACCATATATTTT
CASSQNLGNTIYF
>TRBV28|TRBD1|-|TRBJ2-3
TGTGCCAGCAGCTTTCCGCCCGGGACAGAGTTTAGCACAGATACGCAGTATTTT
CASSFPPGTEFSTDTQYF
>TRBV27|-|-|TRBJ2-1
TGTGCCAGCGCCGGGGGACGGAACTCCTACAATGAGCAGTTCTTC
CASAGGRNSYNEQFF
>TRBV5-1|-|many|TRBJ2-7
TGCGCCAGCAGCCCGGGGACCGGGAGCTCCTACGAGCAGTACTTC
CASSPGTGSSYEQYF
>TRBV6-2/TRBV6-3|-|few|TRBJ1-5
TGTGCCAGCAGTTGGACCCAATTTAGCAATCAGCCCCAGCATTTT
CASSWTQFSNQPQHF
>TRBV28|TRBD1|-|TRBJ2-7
TGTGCCAGCAGGAGACAGGGGGACTCCTACGAGCAGTACTTC
CASRRQGDSYEQYF
>TRBV6-2/TRBV6-3|-|once|TRBJ1-5
TGTGCCAGCAGTTACCAGGGTCCAAGCCAGCCCCAGCATTTT
CASSYQGPSQPQHF
>TRBV11-2|TRBD1|-|TRBJ1-4
TGTGCCAGCAGCTTAGCACAGGGGGCTTTGAAAATCTGTTTTTTT
CASSLAQGALKICFF
>TRBV4-1|-|-|TRBJ2-5
TGCGCCAGCAGCCAATCTACGGGCGCACCTCTTCAAGAGACCCAGTACTTC
CASSQSTGAPLQETQYF
>TRBV27|-|-|TRBJ2-5
TGTGCCAGCAGTCCGCGCGGTCTGTCACTTGGGGTCGGAGAGACCCAGTACTTC
CASSPRGLSLGVGETQYF
>TRBV10-3|TRBD1|few|TRBJ2-7
TGTGCCACCCTACGCCGGGACAGGGGTTACGAGCAGTACTTC
CATLRRDRGYEQYF
>TRBV18|TRBD2|-|TRBJ2-7
TGTGCCAGCTCACGATGGACTAGCGGGGGTAGCAACGAGCAGTACTTC
CASSRWTSGGSNEQYF
>TRBV3-1|TRBD1|few|TRBJ1-3
TGTGCCAGCAGCCCCTACCGGGACAGTCCGAGCGCCATATATTTT
CASSPYRDSPSAIYF
>TRBV29-1|TRBD1|-|TRBJ1-1
TGCAGCGTCGCCGACAGGGGCCCTGAAGCTTTCTTT
CSVADRGPEAFF
>TRBV5-1|-|-|TRBJ2-2
TGCGCCAGCAGCCTCGACAGGCTTACCGGGGAGCTGTTTTTT
CASSLDRLTGELFF
>TRBV6-2/TRBV6-3|TRBD1|few|TRBJ1-1
TGTGCCAGCAGACAGGGGGTAGGTCAGCCTGAAGCTTTCTTT
CASRQGVGQPEAFF
>TRBV10-3|-|many|TRBJ2-2
TGTGCCATCAGGGGGGGGGCCACCGGGGAGCTGTTTTTT
CAIRGGATGELFF
>TRBV20-1|-|few|TRBJ2-5
TGCAGTGCTAGATTCTACACTCAAGAGACCCAGTACTTC
CSARFYTQETQYF
>TRBV14|TRBD2|few|TRBJ2-1
TGTGCCAGCAGTAGTCCGGGACTAGCGTCTAGTGAGCAGTTCTTC
CASSSPGLASSEQFF
>TRBV2|-|few|TRBJ1-3
TGTGCCAGCAGTGAAGCGCTCGCCGGAGGCTCTGGAAACACCATATATTTT
CASSEALAGGSGNTIYF